This T cell receptor (beta chain) appears in the sequencing data of a study of T-cell reconstitution after alpha-beta-depleted transplantation in children. Study results and limitations: At day 60, the high TCRbeta diversity found in some patients originated from recipient T cells and thymic progenitors that had survived. Diversity and T-cell counts at one year after transplant derived mostly from new T cells.

This CDR3 contains 14 residues. With V trimmed by 3 bases and J by 5 bases, 3 bases remained unmatched. The germline gives CDR1 SGHTA, CDR2 FQGTGA. Library preparation (for TCRbeta) was performed with unique molecular identifiers. TCRdb ran MiXCR on the PCR reads and lists one entry per CDR3 protein. Among 530,000 or so distinct CDR3 sequences listed, roughly 30% were seen once. Only a few counts were recorded for this clonotype. The antigen remains undetermined. The rearrangement joins TRBV7-3 to TRBJ2-1; 8 bases fit TRBD2. Specimen: PBMCs, collected before TCRalphabeta/CD19-depleted stem cell transplant. This receptor was taken from a boy in the first two years of life with Wiskott-Aldrich syndrome, due to receive a stem cell transplant. The CDR3 loop is CASSFRAGDNEQFF. The CDR3 DNA reads TGTGCCAGCAGCTTCAGAGCGGGAGACAATGAGCAGTTCTTC.